The 23 T cell receptor beta chains below were found in one sample sequenced in a study of cytomegalovirus exposure and HLA in healthy donors. It was with 60 Vbeta and 13 Jbeta primers that the PCR ran. Generated by immunoSEQ multiplex PCR, the TCRdb table keeps only in-frame clones and is missing some. The sample has about 160,000 clones, 82% seen once; the top ten hold over 1.2%. Sequencing was performed on PBMCs. These receptors all stem from a girl aged 10 to 17 in good health and CMV-seropositive.

This clone was seen more than once but under ten times. The chain recombines TRBV30 with TRBJ2-1; 9 bases map to TRBD2. Per germline, CDR1 GTSNPN and CDR2 SVGIG (reference sequence). This CDR3 spans 13 amino acids. V shed 1 base and J 10 bases; nucleotides not matched to a gene: 5. The chain's CDR3 is CAWSAGLAKEQFF. The CDR3 DNA is TGTGCCTGGAGTGCGGGACTAGCCAAAGAGCAGTTCTTC.

V is TRBV7-3 and J is TRBJ2-2; TRBD2 is a possible D gene (6 bases). CDR3 size: 15 residues. Trimming removed 5 bases from V and 1 base from J, with 11 bases in between. CDR1 and CDR2 (germline): SGHTA, FQGTGA. This CDR3 is CASSPTSRNTGELFF. DNA for the CDR3: TGTGCCAGCAGCCCGACTAGTCGGAACACCGGGGAGCTGTTTTTT.

The chain combines TRBV5-6 with TRBJ2-3; D call uncertain. Germline V gene data show CDR1 as SGHDT and CDR2 as YYEEEE. Trimming removed 0 bases at V and 0 bases at J, with 8 bases between. The CDR3 totals 15 residues. The CDR3 DNA follows: TGTGCCAGCAGCTTGGAACAGTATAGCACAGATACGCAGTATTTT. This sequence encodes CASSLEQYSTDTQYF.

The chain is built from TRBV7-2 and TRBJ2-7, with D hard to call. The germline V gene has CDR1 SGHTA and CDR2 FQGNSA. The germline V and J ends were trimmed by 1 base and 0 bases, with 10 bases remaining between them. CDR3 length equals 15 residues. Here the CDR3 reads CASSLEVRLSYEQYF. CDR3 nucleotides: TGTGCCAGCAGCTTAGAGGTCAGGCTCTCCTACGAGCAGTACTTC.

The chain couples TRBV6-4 to TRBJ2-2; 9 bases align to TRBD2. The CDR3 runs to 15 residues. The ends lost 6 bases at V and 6 bases at J; junction bases unmatched: 8. The germline V gene has CDR1 MRHNA and CDR2 SNTAGT. CDR3 nucleotide sequence: TGTGCCAGCAGCCGAGGGACTAGCCCGCCCGGGGAGCTGTTTTTT. Translating gives CASSRGTSPPGELFF.

This clone was detected a few times. The V and J genes are TRBV5-4 and TRBJ2-3, with 10 bases fitting TRBD2. The germline V gene has CDR1 SGHNT and CDR2 YYREEE (reference sequence). The CDR3 sequence is 16 residues long. The J segment lost 0 bases and the V segment lost 5 bases, leaving 6 bases of the junction unmatched. CDR3 protein: CASRSLLAGSTDTQYF. The CDR3 DNA follows: TGTGCCAGCAGGTCTCTACTAGCGGGAAGCACAGATACGCAGTATTTT.

The chain links TRBV9 to TRBJ2-2, with 9 positions matching TRBD1. From germline, CDR1 is SGDLS and CDR2 YYNGEE. The CDR3 runs to 16 residues. The trim removed 2 bases at V and 4 bases at J, leaving 6 bases unmatched. CDR3 sequence reads: CASSVTGGISTGELFF. CDR3 DNA: TGTGCCAGCAGCGTTACAGGGGGCATTAGCACCGGGGAGCTGTTTTTT.

This clone was observed a single time. The chain recombines TRBV2 with TRBJ2-3, with 9 nucleotides matching TRBD2. The germline CDR1 and CDR2 sequences are SNHLY and FYNNEI. CDR3 length equals 14 residues. J was trimmed by 6 bases and V by 4 bases; bases with no gene match: 5. The CDR3 coding sequence is TGTGCCAGCAGTGGACTAGCGGTTATGGATACGCAGTATTTT. As protein: CASSGLAVMDTQYF.

V and J are TRBV5-8 and TRBJ1-2; possibly TRBD1 for D (5 bases). The CDR3 covers 16 residues. Germline V gene sequence: CDR1 SGHTS, CDR2 YDEGEE. Trimming removed 2 bases at V and 5 bases at J, with 19 bases between. CDR3 sequence (DNA): TGTGCCAGCAGCTTCCTCAGGGCCGAGGGACTGTATGGCTACACCTTC. Its protein is CASSFLRAEGLYGYTF.

The V call is TRBV7-2, the J call TRBJ1-2, with a possible D match to TRBD1 (5 bases). Trimming took 1 base from V and 2 from J, leaving 8 bases between them. There are 14 residues in the CDR3. Germline loops: CDR1 SGHTA, CDR2 FQGNSA. CDR3 in amino acids: CASSLGPGNYGYTF. The CDR3 DNA reads as TGTGCCAGCAGCTTAGGCCCAGGGAACTATGGCTACACCTTC.

This CDR3 is CASSLTLGTNEKLFF. CDR3 coding DNA: TGTGCCAGCAGTTTAACACTCGGGACTAATGAAAAACTGTTTTTT. This rearrangement joins TRBV28 to TRBJ1-4; D unclear. The CDR3 length is 15 residues. The germline V gene encodes CDR1 MDHEN and CDR2 SYDVKM. V was shortened by 2 bases and J by 2 bases, with 9 bases between the two germline ends.

V usage is TRBV2 and J usage is TRBJ2-3, with TRBD2 matching 8 bases. The CDR3 has 18 amino acids. With 3 bases clipped from V and 3 bases from J, the junction kept 14 bases outside the gene matches. Per the germline V gene, CDR1 is SNHLY and CDR2 is FYNNEI. The CDR3 coding sequence is TGTGCCAGCAGTGATCCCCGAGAGCGCGGGGGGCAGACAGATACGCAGTATTTT. Encoded protein: CASSDPRERGGQTDTQYF.

The chain links TRBV7-6 to TRBJ2-3; 9 nucleotides match TRBD2. This CDR3 spans 17 amino acids. Germline CDR1 reads SGHVS; CDR2 reads FNYEAQ. V lost 0 bases and J lost 4; bases outside the gene matches: 8. The CDR3 protein is CASSLARRLAVPDTQYF. In DNA form, the CDR3 reads TGTGCCAGCAGCTTAGCGCGGAGACTAGCGGTCCCAGATACGCAGTATTTT.

The chain carries TRBV27 and TRBJ2-3; 10 nucleotides line up with TRBD1. Germline V gene lookup returns CDR1 MNHEY and CDR2 SMNVEV (reference sequence). The CDR3 length is 15 residues. V shed 7 bases, J shed 2 bases, and the junction held 6 bases outside the gene matches. The CDR3 protein is CASMGDRGLTDTQYF. The DNA for the CDR3 is TGTGCCAGCATGGGAGACAGGGGGCTCACAGATACGCAGTATTTT.

The rearrangement uses TRBV27 and TRBJ2-7, with 8 nucleotides matching TRBD2. Germline assignment: CDR1 MNHEY and CDR2 SMNVEV (reference sequence). V gave up 7 bases and J gave up 6 bases; unmatched junction bases: 20. The CDR3 is made up of 17 amino acids. CDR3 DNA sequence: TGTGCCAGCAAACCTTTGTTCCCGGGACTAGGGAAACGCGAGCAGTACTTC. Translated: CASKPLFPGLGKREQYF.

The chain combines TRBV28 with TRBJ1-4, with D unclear. The V gene lost 6 bases and the J gene lost 3 bases, with 17 bases spanning the gap. Germline V lookup: CDR1 MDHEN, CDR2 SYDVKM. The CDR3 runs 16 residues. DNA for the CDR3: TGTGCCAGCAGCTCAACCACCCGACGGGCTAATGAAAAACTGTTTTTT. This encodes CASSSTTRRANEKLFF.

In this sample, this clone turned up once. This chain links TRBV19 with TRBJ1-2; no firm D call. The V gene's germline CDR1 is LNHDA and CDR2 SQIVND (reference sequence). This CDR3 comprises 12 residues. Trimming took 9 bases from V and 4 from J, leaving 12 bases between them. The chain's CDR3 is CASTDFSYGYTF. CDR3 nucleotide sequence: TGTGCCAGCACGGACTTCAGCTATGGCTACACCTTC.

This chain uses TRBV7-8 with TRBJ2-5, with D possibly being TRBD1 (5 bases). Per germline, CDR1 SGHVS and CDR2 FQNEAQ. The CDR3 sequence is 14 residues long. Trimming removed 5 bases from V and 5 bases from J, with 15 bases in between. The CDR3 is CASSPQSGKETQYF. The CDR3 DNA reads as TGTGCCAGCAGCCCCCAATCAGGGAAGGAGACCCAGTACTTC.

V and J are TRBV11-2 and TRBJ1-1; D may be TRBD1 (6 bases). V lost 3 bases and J lost 8, with 7 bases in between. Germline assignment: CDR1 SGHAT and CDR2 FQNNGV. The CDR3 spans 11 residues. Here the CDR3 reads CASSFRGEAFF. The CDR3, as DNA: TGTGCCAGCAGCTTCAGGGGAGAAGCTTTCTTT.

This clone is a singleton in its sample. V and J are TRBV6-6 and TRBJ1-5; 7 bases align to TRBD1. The germline V gene encodes CDR1 MNHNY and CDR2 SVGAGI (reference sequence). Trimming took 6 bases from V and 0 from J; bases not matched to a gene: 8. The CDR3 consists of 16 residues. The chain's CDR3 is CASSPRQGLSNQPQHF. CDR3 nucleotides: TGTGCCAGCAGCCCTAGACAGGGTCTTAGCAATCAGCCCCAGCATTTT.

CDR3 sequence reads: CASSLRQTGGGPNEQFF. CDR3 coding DNA: TGTGCCAGCAGCTTACGACAAACAGGGGGGGGCCCCAATGAGCAGTTCTTC. The gene calls are TRBV4-2 and TRBJ2-1; D perhaps matches TRBD1 (8 bases). The CDR3 covers 17 residues. Germline CDR1 and CDR2: LGHNA and YNFKEQ. The V end was cut by 5 bases, the J end by 6 bases, with 23 bases between.

The chain joins TRBV5-1 to TRBJ1-2; TRBD1 might be the D (6 bases). The V and J ends lost 3 bases and 4 bases respectively, with 22 bases between them. Germline-derived CDR1 and CDR2 are SGHRS and YFSETQ. There are 17 residues in the CDR3. CDR3 nucleotides: TGCGCCAGCAGCTCCACCGGGACACCGCCTCTGATCTATGGCTACACCTTC. This encodes CASSSTGTPPLIYGYTF. Using reference TRBV5-1 and TRBJ1-2 for the parts outside the CDR3, the full variable domain is KAGVTQTPRYLIKTRGQQVTLSCSPISGHRSVSWYQQTPGQGLQFLFEYFSETQRNKGNFPGRFSGRQFSNSRSEMNVSTLELGDSALYLCASSSTGTPPLIYGYTFGSGTRLTVV.

The chain couples TRBV5-1 to TRBJ2-3, with 9 bases fitting TRBD1. Germline CDR1 reads SGHRS; CDR2 reads YFSETQ. The CDR3 contains 15 residues. The V gene end was trimmed by 1 base and the J gene end by 4 bases; junction bases not matched to a gene: 4. The CDR3 loop is CASSLTGGSADTQYF. CDR3 in DNA: TGCGCCAGCAGCTTGACAGGGGGCAGTGCAGATACGCAGTATTTT.